This TCR beta chain derives from a study of T cell responses to AZD1222 COVID-19 vaccine (dated by TCRdb to the early 2020s). About the study as a whole: A total of around 240 trial participants underwent TCR sequencing, of whom some 200 had received two doses of AZD1222 and approximately 26 had received two doses of the MenACWY control vaccine. Trial participants were enrolled by age into 18-55, 56-69 and 70-plus year subgroups, with about 150, 27 and 61 TCR-sequenced participants respectively. Findings and caveats that apply to the study as a whole: CD4 TCRs associated with the vaccine covered the entire spike protein, and the dominant responses were in regions 160-218 and 743-854. Most participants were white British and females outnumbered males, and the authors suggested that clonal diversity may have been underestimated. Reportedly, close to half of the unique spike-specific TCRs recognized epitopes lying outside the regions that are mutated in the B.1.351 and B.1.1.7 variants. A significant rise in spike-specific TCR breadth and depth was observed after two AZD1222 doses relative to day 0 and relative to MenACWY recipients. Conclusions about previously exposed vaccinees were limited because only a handful of AZD1222 recipients were SARS-CoV-2 seropositive at baseline. Because no day 14 peak-response samples were available, the repertoires could be characterized only after the peak T cell response. The 56-69-year group was small, and its depth increase did not reach significance, likely because of low power.

A word on this clone: Its antigen is still unknown. Base qualities were left out, and no much larger clone turns up one base away.

The CDR3 regions of human TCRbeta chains were analyzed by immunosequencing. The paper's data handling went like this. TCRs in the repertoires were matched against a reference library of SARS-CoV-2-specific TCRs that had been generated with the MIRA antigen-specificity platform. Breadth was defined as the fraction of unique TCRs that were SARS-CoV-2-associated. Depth was defined as the fraction of total T cells that were SARS-CoV-2-associated. Each spike-specific TCR was assigned to its reactive spike region and to a CD4 or CD8 class using the MIRA data. Log10-transformed breadth and depth values were compared by one-way ANOVA with Sidak's multiple comparisons tests. Drawn from immuneACCESS, this table holds only the in-frame rearrangements with V and J called that TCRdb kept. Clones are partly lost; checked studies trace under half to an unresolved V gene and leave the rest unexplained. V and J calls and clone size follow that table, whereas D and trimming were derived from the DNA. Present in this sample are more than 110,000 clones, roughly 91% of which were seen just once. Around 3% of the sample comes from the top ten.

Reading the germline V gene gives CDR1 MNHEY and CDR2 SVGEGT. Inclusive of the bounding cysteine and phenylalanine, the CDR3 is 14 residues long. CDR3 DNA only is kept here, 42 bases in frame from base 1. Trimming takes 5 bases from V and 1 base from J, and the germline ends sit 11 bases apart. This sample's time point label indicates: about 28 days (+/-7) after the second vaccine dose. Because spike-specific TCR depth and breadth did not differ between the two schedules, AZD1222 recipients who got a second dose at roughly 4 weeks were pooled with those who got a second dose at roughly 12 weeks. Samples from vaccinated people were obtained from the UK trials COV001 and COV002, which included a single-blind randomized controlled phase 2/3 trial of AZD1222 (ChAdOx1 nCoV-19) in healthy adults. For TCRbeta chain sequencing, PBMC samples from trial participants were taken at day 0 and at day 28 after the second dose.

The material sequenced was peripheral blood, taken 28 days after the second AZD1222 dose. The chain couples TRBV6-2 or TRBV6-3 to TRBJ2-5, and TRBD2 may be the D gene, going by 7 matching bases. This TCR was sampled from an adult who received the AZD1222 COVID-19 vaccine. In nucleotides, the sequence is TGTGCCAGCAGTCCCCGGGGGGCCCAAGAGACCCAGTACTTC. The translation is CASSPRGAQETQYF.